This T cell receptor beta chain was retrieved from a study of brain T cells in children with intractable seizures (dated by TCRdb to about 2021). At the level of the whole study: Resected brain tissue from 53 pediatric epilepsy surgery cases was first screened for immune gene transcripts using a NanoString immunology panel. Among the roughly twelve selected surgery cases, eight also had pre-surgery blood sequenced, leaving four with brain tissue only.

TCR beta chain sequences were generated from genomic DNA using the immunoSEQ assay. The paper's data handling went like this. CDR3 sequences that did not begin with the conserved framework cysteine at position 104 were removed by hand. To get clonality, the normalized Shannon's Diversity Index was subtracted from one, giving values from 0 (maximal diversity) to 1 (oligoclonal). Chi-squared comparison-of-proportions tests were used to check whether the frequency of the same CDR3 differed between samples, for example brain versus blood. Public clonotypes were identified by searching immuneACCESS, and similarity to known antiviral clonotypes was assessed with the VDJdb browser. TCRdb retrieved this table from immuneACCESS and kept in-frame rearrangements only. Not all clones are present; in checked studies, unresolved V genes account for under half, and no reason is known for the remainder. V, J and clone size are those of that table, while D and trimming were read from the DNA. For this sample there are about 76,000 clones; about 92% appear just once. Around 1.4% of the sample goes to the ten largest clones.

Concerning this clone itself: Its recognized antigen is unknown. No base-level quality is on record; no much larger clone is a single base apart.

Study-wide conclusions, independent of this receptor: Viral specificity was inferred only from CDR3 sequence similarity, and patients' HCMV serostatus was unknown. Because sequencing depth was different between pre-surgery and post-surgery blood, clones absent from the pre-surgery sample may reflect undersampling.

CDR1 and CDR2, per the germline V gene, are MNHEY and SVGAGI. Ends trimmed: V by 2 bases, J by 3 bases; bases unmatched to a gene: 8. From cysteine to phenylalanine, the CDR3 is 16 amino acids long. The retained sequence is limited to the CDR3, 48 bases, with the frame set at the first base. The time point label on this specimen signifies: resected brain tissue, or blood drawn just prior to surgery. The surgery cases showing the highest brain T cell transcript signatures were chosen for TCR beta chain sequencing of brain tissue and, when available, of blood. Before surgery, patients had received at least one anti-epileptic drug. TCR-sequenced patients were children with drug-resistant epilepsy due to tuberous sclerosis complex, focal cortical dysplasia, Rasmussen encephalitis or hemimegalencephaly. Bulk genomic DNA was isolated from unsorted brain tissue and whole blood using the Monarch genomic DNA purification kit.

The rearranged segments are TRBV6-5 and TRBJ2-7; a stretch of 9 junction bases matches TRBD1. The specimen comprised peripheral blood, sampled at surgery. The sequence came from a boy in the first two years of life with tuberous sclerosis and intractable seizures. The nucleotide sequence reads as follows: TGTGCCAGCAGTTACACGCAGGGACAGGGCAACTACGAGCAGTACTTC. Its protein product is CASSYTQGQGNYEQYF.